What follows is one TCR beta chain and its context. These data originate in a study of blood T cell repertoires in COVID-19. Study in general: The origin of the acute and convalescent COVID-19 samples was the United States, Italy and Spain. Sample material is recorded as cDNA or gDNA derived from T cells, B-cell-depleted T cells, or PBMCs.

Assay used: immunoSEQ multiplex PCR; TCRdb lists only in-frame clones, some missing. The table shows 200,000 to 300,000 clones, with roughly 85% occurring only once. Trimming took off 1 base at V and 4 bases at J, with 10 bases between the two ends. In germline, CDR1 is LNHNV, CDR2 YYDKDF (reference sequence). This CDR3 spans 15 amino acids. Cohorts were assigned according to the clinical history that participants reported. The rearrangement joins TRBV15 to TRBJ2-2, with unresolved D. The sequenced material came from PBMCs or T cells enriched from blood (not recorded which). The TCR sequence derives from a woman between 50 and 59 years old with acute COVID-19. CDR3 in DNA: TGTGCCACCAGCAGAGTACTCTTTGGCACCGGGGAGCTGTTTTTT. It encodes CATSRVLFGTGELFF.